One and the same sample provided the 26 T cell receptor beta chains below, sequenced in a study of Graves' ophthalmopathy and Graves' hyperthyroidism. Transcripts of RNA were the source for amplifying TCR beta CDR3 regions. Scientists carried out first-round RT-PCR using HTBI primers and then a second-round multiplex PCR. TCRdb re-called the multiplex PCR reads through MiXCR, storing one row per CDR3 protein. This sample yields some 520,000 distinct CDR3 sequences, of which about 15% are seen a single time; about 10% belongs to the top ten. The sample comprised blood. The receptors here all came from a woman aged 25 to 39 with Graves' ophthalmopathy.

This clonotype was counted ten times or more. The rearrangement joins TRBV6-1 to TRBJ1-2, with 8 bases that match TRBD1. The CDR3 is made up of 12 amino acids. Germline V gene lookup returns CDR1 MNHNS and CDR2 SASEGT. V was pared by 10 bases and J by 1 base, with 2 bases of the junction left unmatched. The CDR3 sequence: CATGQDNYGYTF. CDR3 DNA sequence: TGTGCCACGGGACAGGATAACTATGGCTACACCTTC.

In regard to this clonotype: One base away lies a much larger clone, so this may be a sequencing read error. The chain carries TRBV6-1 and TRBJ1-3, with unresolved D. Germline loops: CDR1 MNHNS, CDR2 SASEGT. The length of the CDR3 is 14 residues. The CDR3 is CTSSETKGRNTIYF. The CDR3 nucleotides read TGTACCAGCAGTGAAACCAAGGGCCGAAACACCATATATTTT.

This clonotype occurred many times. The chain carries TRBV28 and TRBJ2-6; D is perhaps TRBD1 (5 bases). The CDR3 contains 14 residues. Germline values: CDR1 MDHEN, CDR2 SYDVKM. Deletions cut 5 bases from V and 4 bases from J, with 9 bases between. CDR3 sequence (DNA): TGTGCCAGCAGTGCCCCAGGGGGGGCCAACGTCCTGACTTTC. Residues: CASSAPGGANVLTF.

The sample holds many counts of this clonotype. The chain uses TRBV7-9 and TRBJ1-1, with 10 bases lining up with TRBD1. Trimming at V came to 4 bases and at J to 7 bases, leaving 9 bases not matched to a gene. The length of the CDR3 is 15 residues. Germline V lookup: CDR1 SEHNR, CDR2 FQNEAQ (reference sequence). CDR3 nucleotide sequence: TGTGCCAGCAGCTATAGACAGGGGGCGAATATTGAAGCTTTCTTT. This sequence encodes CASSYRQGANIEAFF.

This clonotype was seen ten or more times. CDR3 in DNA: TGTGCCAGCAGTCCGTGGGGACAGCTGAACACTGAAGCTTTCTTT. Translating gives CASSPWGQLNTEAFF. The chain combines TRBV12-3 or TRBV12-4 with TRBJ1-1; TRBD1 aligns across 7 bases. V shed 5 bases and J 0 bases; nucleotides not matched to a gene: 6. This CDR3 is built from 15 residues.

CDR3 coding DNA: TGCGCCAGCAGCCAAGCGGTTCAGCGCCAAGGAGAGACCCAGTACTTC. It codes for CASSQAVQRQGETQYF. This sequence joins TRBV4-1 and TRBJ2-5; D is unclear. Germline CDR1 is MGHRA and CDR2 is YSYEKL. There are 16 residues in the CDR3. Trimming stripped 1 base from V and 4 bases from J, with 16 bases between.

This clonotype was picked up many times. The genes are TRBV12-3 or TRBV12-4 and TRBJ2-2, with 10 bases aligning to TRBD2. This CDR3 is 16 amino acids long. The junction had 10 bases not matched to a gene; V was cut back by 6 bases and J by 6 bases. For the CDR3, the DNA is TGTGCCAGCAGCCCCCTCCTAGCGGGGGAGGCCGGGGAGCTGTTTTTT. This codes for CASSPLLAGEAGELFF.

This clonotype was seen a handful of times. V is TRBV5-1 and J is TRBJ2-7; D may be TRBD1 (6 bases). Germline values: CDR1 SGHRS, CDR2 YFSETQ. V lost 4 bases to trimming and J lost 2 bases, with 19 bases between them. The CDR3 spans 16 residues. The CDR3 region has the DNA TGCGCCAGCAGCGCCGCAGGGGCTCGTCCCCCCTACGAGCAGTACTTC. Its translation is CASSAAGARPPYEQYF.

Many counts were recorded for this clonotype. The chain combines TRBV29-1 with TRBJ2-5; 9 bases match TRBD1. Germline assignment: CDR1 SQVTM and CDR2 ANQGSEA. V shed 5 bases, J shed 5 bases, and the junction held 6 bases outside the gene matches. The CDR3 has 13 residues. CDR3 nucleotides: TGCAGCGTTACAGGGGGCGTGACGGAGACCCAGTACTTC. This gives the protein CSVTGGVTETQYF.

This clonotype showed up just a few times. The chain joins TRBV11-2 to TRBJ1-2; 7 nucleotides match TRBD1. The germline CDR1 and CDR2 sequences are SGHAT and FQNNGV. The V segment lost 5 bases and the J segment 2 bases; nucleotides outside the gene matches: 11. The CDR3 covers 16 residues. The DNA of the CDR3 is TGTGCCAGCAGCGTCCACAGGGGCACCCCCAACTATGGCTACACCTTC. Its protein product is CASSVHRGTPNYGYTF.

The table lists this clonotype with many counts. V and J are TRBV19 and TRBJ2-1; TRBD2 agrees at 12 bases. CDR1 is LNHDA and CDR2 is SQIVND in the germline V gene (reference sequence). The V segment lost 4 bases and the J segment 4 bases; nucleotides outside the gene matches: 8. CDR3 length equals 17 residues. The CDR3 DNA follows: TGTGCCAGTAGTACCACCGGAGGACTAGCGGGATACAATGAGCAGTTCTTC. Translated: CASSTTGGLAGYNEQFF.

This clonotype has a handful of counts. This chain joins TRBV14 and TRBJ2-7, with D hard to call. The CDR3 runs to 18 residues. Germline V lookup: CDR1 SGHDN, CDR2 FVKESK. V gave up 0 bases and J gave up 2 bases, with 20 bases separating them. The CDR3 reads CASSQDNDASRITYEQYF. The DNA for the CDR3 is TGTGCCAGCAGCCAAGATAATGATGCCAGTAGGATAACCTACGAGCAGTACTTC.

This clonotype showed up many times. V and J are TRBV28 and TRBJ1-2, with a weak D call TRBD1 (6 bases). The germline V gene has CDR1 MDHEN and CDR2 SYDVKM. The V end was cut by 7 bases, the J end by 4 bases, with 13 bases between. The CDR3 sequence is 13 residues long. The CDR3 coding sequence is TGTGCCAGCACCCTGACAGGAAGCTATGGCTACACCTTC. Protein product: CASTLTGSYGYTF.

The CDR3 DNA sequence: TGTGCCTGGAGGCCCTGGCCTGGAAACACCATATATTTT. Amino acid sequence: CAWRPWPGNTIYF. The chain is built from TRBV30 and TRBJ1-3; D remains unclear. The germline V and J ends were trimmed by 3 bases and 2 bases, with 8 bases remaining between them. Germline values: CDR1 GTSNPN, CDR2 SVGIG (reference sequence). The CDR3 sequence is 13 residues long.

This clonotype was detected only a few times. CDR3 nucleotides: TGTGCCAGCAGTAGTTTTGGCGGCTACACCTTC. The encoded protein is CASSSFGGYTF. The J gene is TRBJ1-2, the V gene TRBV2; D uncertain. Trimming took 5 bases from V and 8 from J, leaving 9 bases between them. The CDR3 covers 11 residues. Germline CDR1 SNHLY, CDR2 FYNNEI. The full variable domain, its missing parts supplied by reference TRBV2 and TRBJ1-2, is EPEVTQTPSHQVTQMGQEVILRCVPISNHLYFYWYRQILGQKVEFLVSFYNNEISEKSEIFDDQFSVERPDGSNFTLKIRSTKLEDSAMYFCASSSFGGYTFGSGTRLTVV.

This clonotype has a handful of counts. This chain's CDR3 is CASSPLTSGQETQYF. CDR3 nucleotide sequence: TGTGCCAGCTCACCACTGACTAGCGGCCAAGAGACCCAGTACTTC. This chain uses TRBV18 with TRBJ2-5, with 9 bases matching TRBD2. This CDR3 contains 15 residues. The ends lost 1 base at V and 1 base at J; junction bases unmatched: 1. The germline gives CDR1 KGHSH, CDR2 LQKENI.

This clonotype appeared many times. The rearrangement links TRBV20-1 to TRBJ2-7; 10 bases map to TRBD2. CDR3 size: 16 residues. Germline V gene data show CDR1 as DFQATT and CDR2 as SNEGSKA (reference sequence). Trimming removed 7 bases from V and 1 base from J; junction bases left unmatched: 13. The CDR3 nucleotides are TGCAGTGTTTTGCCTTTACTAGCGGGGATTTCCTACGAGCAGTACTTC. Its protein is CSVLPLLAGISYEQYF.

About this clonotype: A much larger clone lies a single base off, so this may be a read error. The V gene is TRBV6-1, the J gene TRBJ1-6, with 10 bases identical to TRBD1. Unmatched junction bases numbered 8, after V lost 6 bases and J lost 15 bases. The CDR3 covers 13 residues. Germline lookup yields CDR1 MNHNS and CDR2 SASEGT. CDR3 loop: CASRGTGVAHLHF. The CDR3 region has the DNA TGTGCCAGCAGAGGGACAGGGGTGGCACACCTCCACTTT.

This clonotype was seen a few times. This chain connects TRBV4-1 to TRBJ2-2; D is uncertain. The CDR3 runs to 17 residues. Germline assignment: CDR1 MGHRA and CDR2 YSYEKL. The germline V and J ends were trimmed by 4 bases and 4 bases, with 19 bases remaining between them. CDR3 sequence reads: CASSPPPGRAATGELFF. The CDR3 bases are TGCGCCAGCAGCCCGCCCCCAGGTAGGGCGGCCACCGGGGAGCTGTTTTTT.

This clonotype occurred many times. This chain joins TRBV12-3 or TRBV12-4 and TRBJ1-1; D not resolved. CDR3 length equals 12 residues. Trimming took 2 bases from V and 6 from J, leaving 7 bases between them. In DNA form, the CDR3 reads TGTGCCAGCAGTTTAAGTACTCCTGAAGCTTTCTTT. This codes for CASSLSTPEAFF.

Comments on this clonotype: A much more abundant neighbour one base away suggests this may be a read error. The chain links TRBV10-2 to TRBJ2-7; D gene uncertain. Germline lookup yields CDR1 WSHSY and CDR2 SAAADI. This CDR3 has 12 residues. The CDR3 coding sequence is TGCGCCAGCAGTCCCGAAAACTACGAGGAGTACTTC. Amino acids: CASSPENYEEYF.

At least ten counts were recorded for this clonotype. The chain is built from TRBV6-1 and TRBJ1-2, with D hard to call. CDR1 and CDR2 from the germline V gene are MNHNS and SASEGT. Between the trimmed V and J ends, which lost 2 bases and 1 base, there was a span of 11 bases. CDR3 length: 15 residues. In DNA, the CDR3 is TGTGCCAGCAGTGAATTGTCAGGCGATAACTATGGCTACACCTTC. Amino acid sequence: CASSELSGDNYGYTF.

A remark on this clonotype: A much larger clone lies one base from this, so it may be a read error. Given the absence of the conserved phenylalanine or tryptophan at the CDR3 end, a read error is likely. The chain joins TRBV12-3 or TRBV12-4 to TRBJ2-2, with D unresolved. The CDR3 spans 14 residues. V lost 7 bases and J 5 bases, leaving 14 bases between the germline ends. CDR3 residues: CASKPNGRTGELFL. CDR3 in DNA: TGTGCCAGCAAGCCTAACGGACGAACCGGGGAGCTGTTTTTG.

Ten or more counts support this clonotype. The J gene is TRBJ1-1, the V gene TRBV5-5; 8 nucleotides agree with TRBD1. The germline V gene has CDR1 SGHKS and CDR2 YYEKEE (reference sequence). This CDR3 region has 14 residues. V trimming: 5 bases; J trimming: 1 base; junction bases outside the gene matches: 4. The CDR3 loop reads CASSYRGENTEAFF. The CDR3 bases are TGTGCCAGCAGTTACAGGGGGGAGAACACTGAAGCTTTCTTT.

This clonotype was counted between two and nine times. The junction departs from germline at one end; a sequencing error may be responsible. The gene calls are TRBV7-2 and TRBJ2-5; D may be TRBD1 (5 bases). This CDR3 is 15 amino acids long. Germline V gene lookup returns CDR1 SGHTA and CDR2 FQGNSA. The CDR3 bases are TGTGCCAGCAGCTTAGTGGGGCTAGTCCTTGAGACCAAGTACTTC. Translation gives CASSLVGLVLETKYF.

This clonotype was seen many times. This chain joins TRBV2 and TRBJ2-7; TRBD1 or TRBD2 may be the D gene (6 bases each). This CDR3 comprises 13 residues. V gave up 6 bases and J gave up 3 bases, with 12 bases separating them. Germline CDR1 is SNHLY and CDR2 is FYNNEI. This CDR3 is CASRQGGDYEQYF. DNA of the CDR3: TGTGCCAGCAGACAGGGAGGAGACTACGAGCAGTACTTC.